This T cell receptor beta chain derives from a study of shared clonotypes between healthy human individuals. Germline CDR1 and CDR2: SGHTA and FQGNSA. There are 16 residues in the CDR3. With 4 bases clipped from V and 4 bases from J, the junction kept 5 bases outside the gene matches. Of note for this clone: Antigen unknown.

CD45RA+ naive and CD45RA-negative memory subsets were separated from CD4+ cells. Clones were read by immunoSEQ multiplex PCR, and TCRdb kept only the in-frame ones, dropping some. The data hold about a million clones, with roughly 80% observed a single time. Points from the study as a whole: Sharing across a few donors was seen in 4% to 6.5% of naive CD4 clonotypes. Rarefaction demonstrated incomplete sorted-subset sequencing despite large depth.

Sequencing used memory CD4+ T cells sorted from blood. Subset: CD45RA-negative fraction. This chain connects TRBV7-2 to TRBJ2-1, with TRBD2 identical over 12 bases. The clonotype comes from a man aged 18 to 30 in good health. The CDR3 protein is CASSSSGGARYNEQFF. The CDR3 DNA is TGTGCCAGCAGCTCTAGCGGGGGGGCGCGTTACAATGAGCAGTTCTTC.